The T cell receptor (beta chain) under discussion was sequenced for a study of blood T cell repertoires in COVID-19. The overall study: The United States, Italy and Spain were the sources of the acute and convalescent COVID-19 samples. The analysed material was cDNA or gDNA that came from T cells, B-cell-depleted T cells, or PBMCs.

In the authors' methods: Estimated nucleated cell counts came from reference gene primer amplification. TCRdb's table, derived via immunoSEQ multiplex PCR, lists solely in-frame clones and lacks some. D and trimming come from the DNA, and the V and J calls and clone size come from that table. The top ten clones hold 8.6% of a sample with under 250,000 clones, about 86% of them seen once. This CDR3 region has 12 residues. Trimming took off 7 bases at V and 3 bases at J, with 13 bases between the two ends. The germline gives CDR1 SQVTM, CDR2 ANQGSEA. This chain joins TRBV29-1 and TRBJ2-7; TRBD2 might be the D (5 bases). The sample comprised peripheral blood. The sequence came from a man aged 35 to 55 with active or convalescent COVID-19. CDR3 bases: TGCAGCGCTCGTGAGGGCTACTACGAGCAGTACTTC. Its protein is CSAREGYYEQYF.